A single sample is the source of the 24 T cell receptor beta chains below, sequenced in a study of blood T cell repertoires in COVID-19. TCRdb's table, derived via immunoSEQ multiplex PCR, lists solely in-frame clones and lacks some. The table includes fewer than 45,000 clones, about 88% detected once. The sequenced sample consisted of peripheral blood. These receptors came from a human donor in a cohort sampled during active COVID-19.

The genes are TRBV11-2 and TRBJ2-5; 13 positions agree with TRBD2. The V and J ends lost 2 bases and 5 bases, in that order; junction bases with no gene match: 8. Per germline, CDR1 SGHAT and CDR2 FQNNGV. This CDR3 contains 17 residues. The CDR3 here is CASSLYTSGGVPETQYF. The CDR3 DNA follows: TGTGCCAGCAGCTTATATACTAGCGGGGGGGTCCCGGAGACCCAGTACTTC. Using reference TRBV11-2 and TRBJ2-5 for the parts outside the CDR3, the full variable domain is EAGVAQSPRYKIIEKRQSVAFWCNPISGHATLYWYQQILGQGPKLLIQFQNNGVVDDSQLPKDRFSAERLKGVDSTLKIQPAKLEDSAVYLCASSLYTSGGVPETQYFGPGTRLLVL.

This chain joins TRBV7-2 and TRBJ1-3, with 7 bases identical to TRBD1. CDR3 size: 14 residues. Per the germline V gene, CDR1 is SGHTA and CDR2 is FQGNSA. V was clipped by 5 bases and J by 4 bases; unmatched bases: 5. The CDR3 loop reads CASSVDRVGNTIYF. The CDR3 coding sequence is TGTGCCAGCAGCGTAGACAGGGTCGGAAACACCATATATTTT.

The V call is TRBV9, the J call TRBJ2-1, with D hard to call. Germline V gene sequence: CDR1 SGDLS, CDR2 YYNGEE. The CDR3 loop spans 15 amino acids. The V gene lost 6 bases and the J gene lost 0 bases, with 13 bases spanning the gap. The CDR3, as DNA: TGTGCCAGCACCGCAATGGTTAGCTCCTACAATGAGCAGTTCTTC. This gives the protein CASTAMVSSYNEQFF.

The chain is built from TRBV3-1 (or the pseudogene TRBV3-2) and TRBJ2-7, with TRBD2 matching over 15 bases. Germline values: CDR1 LGHDT, CDR2 YNNKEL (reference sequence). V lost 1 base to trimming and J lost 6 bases; unmatched junction nucleotides: 4. The CDR3 has 16 residues. In DNA form, the CDR3 reads TGTGCCAGCAGCCAAGCGTCGGGACTAGCGGGGGGCGAGCAGTACTTC. Residues: CASSQASGLAGGEQYF.

This clone was recorded a few times. The chain uses TRBV5-6 and TRBJ1-5, with D possibly being TRBD1 (5 bases). This CDR3 spans 14 amino acids. Germline CDR1 reads SGHDT; CDR2 reads YYEEEE. With 0 bases removed from V and 8 bases from J, the gap between germline ends came to 12 bases. CDR3 sequence (DNA): TGTGCCAGCAGCTTGGGGGGGGAGGATAAGCCCCAGCATTTT. This sequence encodes CASSLGGEDKPQHF.

The genes are TRBV3-1 (or the pseudogene TRBV3-2) and TRBJ2-7, with D possibly TRBD1 on 5 matching bases. Between the trimmed V and J ends, which lost 4 bases and 5 bases, there was a span of 18 bases. The CDR3 consists of 15 residues. Germline CDR1 is LGHDT and CDR2 is YNNKEL (reference sequence). CDR3 DNA: TGTGCCAGCAGCCCCCTCGGCAGGGTGTTCAACGAGCAGTACTTC. Amino acid sequence: CASSPLGRVFNEQYF.

The chain recombines TRBV6-5 with TRBJ2-5; 7 bases line up with TRBD1. Germline-derived CDR1 and CDR2 are MNHEY and SVGAGI. The ends lost 1 base at V and 5 bases at J; junction bases unmatched: 10. The length of the CDR3 is 16 residues. CDR3 nucleotides: TGTGCCAGCAGTTACTTAGCCGGGACAGAGGGGGAGACCCAGTACTTC. It translates to CASSYLAGTEGETQYF.

The V call is TRBV6-4, the J call TRBJ1-1, with 7 bases that match TRBD1. This CDR3 contains 14 residues. After removal of 2 bases from V and 6 bases from J, the junction contained 6 bases not matched to a gene. The germline V gene encodes CDR1 MRHNA and CDR2 SNTAGT. CDR3 nucleotide sequence: TGTGCCAGCAGTGACCGACAGGGCTCGGCTGAAGCTTTCTTT. Amino acids: CASSDRQGSAEAFF.

This chain links TRBV12-3 or TRBV12-4 with TRBJ2-7; the D gene is possibly TRBD1 (6 bases). This CDR3 spans 11 amino acids. Deletions cut 8 bases from V and 6 bases from J, with 11 bases between. As DNA, the CDR3 is TGTGCCAGCGGGGGCCCGGGCGAGCAGTACTTC. Amino acid sequence: CASGGPGEQYF.

This chain uses TRBV19 with TRBJ2-5; 9 nucleotides agree with TRBD2. Germline values: CDR1 LNHDA, CDR2 SQIVND (reference sequence). The V segment lost 4 bases and the J segment 5 bases; nucleotides outside the gene matches: 14. The CDR3 covers 17 residues. The CDR3 DNA reads TGTGCCAGTAGTAGGGCAGGTAGCGGGGGTACCTTGGAGACCCAGTACTTC. As protein: CASSRAGSGGTLETQYF.

V and J are TRBV9 and TRBJ2-7; a weak D match, TRBD1 (6 bases). V was shortened by 0 bases and J by 2 bases, with 12 bases between the two germline ends. The CDR3 runs 15 residues. Germline assignment: CDR1 SGDLS and CDR2 YYNGEE. CDR3: CASSVEGTPTYEQYF. DNA of the CDR3: TGTGCCAGCAGCGTAGAGGGGACACCCACCTACGAGCAGTACTTC.

This rearrangement joins TRBV6-6 to TRBJ1-2, with D possibly TRBD1 on 5 matching bases. Per germline, CDR1 MNHNY and CDR2 SVGAGI (reference sequence). Trimming cost V 7 bases and J 7 bases, with 22 bases left between them. The CDR3 loop spans 15 amino acids. The CDR3 loop reads CASTNTGASLRGYTF. In DNA form, the CDR3 reads TGTGCCAGCACCAATACAGGAGCATCCCTCCGTGGCTACACCTTC.

The V and J genes are TRBV29-1 and TRBJ1-2, with 7 nucleotides matching TRBD1. CDR3 size: 15 residues. J was trimmed by 2 bases and V by 0 bases; bases with no gene match: 6. From germline, CDR1 is SQVTM and CDR2 ANQGSEA. The CDR3 sequence is CSVEDGTARNYGYTF. CDR3 nucleotide sequence: TGCAGCGTTGAAGATGGGACAGCTAGAAACTATGGCTACACCTTC.

The chain uses TRBV4-3 and TRBJ2-7; a possible D gene is TRBD2 (5 bases). There are 16 residues in the CDR3. In germline, CDR1 is LGHNA, CDR2 YSLEER. V was pared by 3 bases and J by 0 bases, with 15 bases between. CDR3 protein: CASSQRAAVASYEQYF. The DNA of the CDR3 is TGCGCCAGCAGCCAGAGGGCGGCAGTTGCCTCCTACGAGCAGTACTTC.

This rearrangement joins TRBV15 to TRBJ1-2; possible D gene TRBD1, 6 bases. The germline V and J ends were trimmed by 3 bases and 1 base, with 6 bases remaining between them. The CDR3 is 13 residues long. The germline V gene has CDR1 LNHNV and CDR2 YYDKDF (reference sequence). CDR3: CATSRDSNYGYTF. The DNA of the CDR3 is TGTGCCACCAGCAGGGACAGTAACTATGGCTACACCTTC.

This rearrangement joins TRBV6-5 to TRBJ2-2; D unclear. V lost 2 bases and J lost 1, with 5 bases in between. Germline V CDR1 and CDR2: MNHEY, SVGAGI. The CDR3 consists of 14 residues. The DNA of the CDR3 is TGTGCCAGCAGTTACACAGAGAACACCGGGGAGCTGTTTTTT. This translates into CASSYTENTGELFF.

This clone appeared a single time. The genes are TRBV24-1 and TRBJ1-3; 8 bases line up with TRBD1. V lost 3 bases and J lost 4; bases outside the gene matches: 1. The CDR3 runs to 14 residues. Germline CDR1 KGHDR, CDR2 SFDVKD. In DNA form, the CDR3 reads TGTGCCACCAGTGATGCAGGGGGCGGAAACACCATATATTTT. Amino acids: CATSDAGGGNTIYF.

The chain couples TRBV18 to TRBJ2-1; no definite D call. Trimming shortened V by 2 bases and J by 7 bases, and 6 bases separated the two germline ends. Germline CDR1 and CDR2: KGHSH and LQKENI. CDR3 size: 12 residues. Here the CDR3 reads CASSPMRNEQFF. The DNA of the CDR3 is TGTGCCAGCTCACCAATGAGGAATGAGCAGTTCTTC.

The sample holds one count of this clone. Here the CDR3 DNA reads TGTGCCAGCAGCGTAGAGGTCGGAGGCAATGAGCAGTTCTTC. This codes for CASSVEVGGNEQFF. The chain has TRBV9 and TRBJ2-1; TRBD2 might be the D (5 bases). V was pared by 0 bases and J by 6 bases, with 10 bases between. CDR3 length: 14 residues. CDR1 is SGDLS, CDR2 YYNGEE, per germline. The complete variable domain, with remaining parts taken from reference TRBV9 and TRBJ2-1, reads DSGVTQTPKHLITATGQRVTLRCSPRSGDLSVYWYQQSLDQGLQFLIQYYNGEERAKGNILERFSAQQFPDLHSELNLSSLELGDSALYFCASSVEVGGNEQFFGPGTRLTVL.

This clone was detected only once. The chain employs TRBV7-9 and TRBJ1-1, with 10 bases matching TRBD1. Trimming took 5 bases from V and 5 from J; bases not matched to a gene: 8. This CDR3 has 15 amino acids. CDR1 is SEHNR and CDR2 is FQNEAQ in the germline V gene (reference sequence). Here the CDR3 reads CASSPWTGGRTEAFF. In nucleotides, the CDR3 is TGTGCCAGCAGCCCCTGGACAGGGGGAAGGACTGAAGCTTTCTTT.

The chain carries TRBV3-1 (or the pseudogene TRBV3-2) and TRBJ2-5, with a possible D match to TRBD1 (7 bases). The CDR3 has 14 residues. V was clipped by 6 bases and J by 5 bases, with 16 bases between them. Germline V CDR1 and CDR2: LGHDT, YNNKEL (reference sequence). The CDR3 DNA reads as TGTGCCAGCAGGGAATATTCAGGGGGGGAGACCCAGTACTTC. It translates to CASREYSGGETQYF.

The rearrangement links TRBV19 to TRBJ1-2, with D tentatively TRBD1 (5 bases). CDR1 and CDR2 from the germline V gene are LNHDA and SQIVND (reference sequence). CDR3 length: 14 residues. V shed 5 bases and J shed 3 bases, with 13 bases lying between them. The CDR3 here is CASSSTTAHYGYTF. CDR3 sequence (DNA): TGTGCCAGTAGTTCCACGACAGCACACTATGGCTACACCTTC.

The rearrangement uses TRBV7-2 and TRBJ2-3, with D perhaps matching TRBD2 (5 bases). This CDR3 is 13 amino acids long. The V and J ends lost 10 bases and 6 bases respectively, with 17 bases between them. CDR1 SGHTA and CDR2 FQGNSA come from the germline V gene. The CDR3 DNA follows: TGTGCCATCCGGGATCCCCCCTCGGATACGCAGTATTTT. Translation: CAIRDPPSDTQYF.

V usage is TRBV5-1 and J usage is TRBJ2-7; 7 nucleotides agree with TRBD1. CDR3 length: 14 residues. Trimming removed 1 base from V and 0 bases from J; junction bases left unmatched: 1. In germline, CDR1 is SGHRS, CDR2 YFSETQ. CDR3 sequence reads: CASSLTGASYEQYF. CDR3 nucleotide sequence: TGCGCCAGCAGCTTGACAGGGGCCTCCTACGAGCAGTACTTC. Full variable domain (missing parts from reference TRBV5-1 and TRBJ2-7): KAGVTQTPRYLIKTRGQQVTLSCSPISGHRSVSWYQQTPGQGLQFLFEYFSETQRNKGNFPGRFSGRQFSNSRSEMNVSTLELGDSALYLCASSLTGASYEQYFGPGTRLTVT.